A selection of T cell receptor beta chains follows, all from one sample in a study of cytotoxic CD8 clonotypes in ibrutinib-treated CLL. TCRdb's table, derived via immunoSEQ multiplex PCR, lists solely in-frame clones and lacks some. The repertoire includes some 200,000 clones, around 75% of them detected once, and about 6.2% sits in the top ten. The sequencing used PBMCs, collected after 12 months of ibrutinib treatment. The receptors derive from a human donor with chronic lymphocytic leukemia. The CDR3 runs from the conserved cysteine through the conserved F or W. The order of the fields is CDR3 protein, clone size, V gene. Clone size is not always given. Where it is, it says once, few, many or a class for expanded clones.

CDR3: CASSLFRDSNQPQHF; size: many; V: TRBV6-5
CDR3: CASSNRDRAPNYGYTF; size: NA; V: TRBV9
CDR3: CASSQSASNEKLFF; size: NA; V: TRBV7-9
CDR3: CASSESVGDRVWYGYTF; size: NA; V: TRBV25-1
CDR3: CASSPTPSSGNTIYF; size: once; V: TRBV5-1
CDR3: CASSQEQGAGGLGEQFF; size: NA; V: TRBV4-3
CDR3: CASSPSGGGTEAFF; size: NA; V: TRBV5-8
CDR3: CASSLDTGELFF; size: NA; V: TRBV7-6
CDR3: CASSYSGTSPYEQYF; size: NA; V: TRBV6-6
CDR3: CAISESPSGGSHEQYF; size: NA; V: TRBV10-3
CDR3: CASSVGDHTDTQYF; size: NA; V: TRBV9
CDR3: CASSASGTGADTQYF; size: few; V: TRBV9
CDR3: CSVEGTSLLSYNEQFF; size: NA; V: TRBV29-1
CDR3: CASGVAGNIQYF; size: NA; V: TRBV2
CDR3: CASSQLARSYNEQFF; size: NA; V: TRBV5-4
CDR3: CASSQGAGMGRGEQFF; size: NA; V: TRBV4-3
CDR3: CASTTANTGELFF; size: few; V: TRBV6-5
CDR3: CSVTQGRASGNTIYF; size: NA; V: TRBV29-1
CDR3: CASSRQGDEKLFF; size: NA; V: TRBV19
CDR3: CSAGRPLQYF; size: NA; V: TRBV20-1
CDR3: CSVATTSGIGTQYF; size: NA; V: TRBV29-1
CDR3: CASSCRESSNQPQHF; size: NA; V: TRBV10-1
CDR3: CASSPRTGQETQYF; size: NA; V: TRBV7-6
CDR3: CASSQVGAGKWYEQYF; size: once; V: TRBV4-2
CDR3: CASSLPTSSYNEQFF; size: NA; V: TRBV5-1
CDR3: CASSQDRSGAFF; size: few; V: TRBV4-2
CDR3: CASSSGQSNSPLHF; size: NA; V: TRBV5-4
CDR3: CASTGTGIYEQYF; size: NA; V: TRBV5-6
CDR3: CASSWSLGLAGNAYEQYF; size: few; V: TRBV5-6
CDR3: CASRPTTSGAYNEQFF; size: NA; V: TRBV7-9
CDR3: CAWWDRGRHEQYF; size: few; V: TRBV30
CDR3: CASSLRDSSTDTQYF; size: NA; V: TRBV4-3
CDR3: CASSGVSGTDTQYF; size: few; V: TRBV5-1
CDR3: CASSLPTSGVNEQYF; size: NA; V: TRBV7-2
CDR3: CASSPQLSSYEQYF; size: few; V: TRBV4-3
CDR3: CASSRGLAGGMGDTQYF; size: few; V: TRBV14
CDR3: CAWSRLAASGSYEQYF; size: once; V: TRBV30
CDR3: CASSERSAGGKGEQYF; size: NA; V: TRBV2
CDR3: CAGYSTITMATPSVRGPGMDGYTF; size: NA; V: TRBV21-1
CDR3: CASKETGGNYGYTF; size: NA; V: TRBV11-2
CDR3: CASSRESRVEAFF; size: few; V: TRBV5-4
CDR3: CASSVSGNTIYF; size: NA; V: TRBV9
CDR3: CTTGLRGNTEAFF; size: NA; V: TRBV27
CDR3: CASRGPGDAFF; size: NA; V: TRBV6-6
CDR3: CASSFRDRRNTIYF; size: few; V: TRBV5-6
CDR3: CASSLMGSSYNSPLHF; size: once; V: TRBV7-8
CDR3: CASSFAGAGTEAFF; size: few; V: TRBV7-3
CDR3: CASSSKDPPLHF; size: NA; V: TRBV10-1
CDR3: CASSLSRGSGYTF; size: NA; V: TRBV7-2